This passage covers 23 T cell receptor beta chains from one sample sequenced in a study of cytomegalovirus exposure and HLA in healthy donors. The PCR had 60 Vbeta and 13 Jbeta primers. Clones were read by immunoSEQ multiplex PCR, and TCRdb kept only the in-frame ones, dropping some. The clone table shows about 110,000 clones, with the ten largest holding roughly 0.64%. The sample consisted of PBMCs. The receptors come from a man aged 50-60 years in good health and CMV-seronegative.

The chain is built from TRBV19 and TRBJ2-3, with 8 bases fitting TRBD1. J gave up 5 bases and V 9 bases, and 7 bases lay outside the gene matches. The CDR3 has 13 residues. Germline lookup yields CDR1 LNHDA and CDR2 SQIVND (reference sequence). The CDR3 nucleotides are TGTGCCAGCGGACAGGGAACAATAGATACGCAGTATTTT. It encodes CASGQGTIDTQYF.

CDR3 sequence: CASSLGWAYGTEAFF. CDR3 coding DNA: TGTGCCAGCAGCTTAGGTTGGGCGTATGGGACTGAAGCTTTCTTT. The chain combines TRBV7-8 with TRBJ1-1; D is unclear. V dropped 1 base and J dropped 5 bases, with 14 bases sitting between them. The length of the CDR3 is 15 residues. CDR1 is SGHVS and CDR2 is FQNEAQ in the germline V gene.

The rearrangement links TRBV27 to TRBJ1-2, with D perhaps matching TRBD1 (5 bases). The length of the CDR3 is 11 residues. Germline V lookup: CDR1 MNHEY, CDR2 SMNVEV (reference sequence). The V end was cut by 8 bases, the J end by 8 bases, with 12 bases between. In DNA form, the CDR3 reads TGTGCCAGCGGCAGGGCCTTGGGCTACACCTTC. Translation: CASGRALGYTF.

The chain employs TRBV5-6 and TRBJ2-1; 7 bases are a match to TRBD2. CDR1 is SGHDT and CDR2 is YYEEEE in the germline V gene. Trimming cost V 0 bases and J 3 bases; bases outside gene matches: 0. The CDR3 length is 14 residues. This CDR3 reads CASSLGGSYNEQFF. In DNA form, the CDR3 reads TGTGCCAGCAGCTTGGGCGGGAGCTACAATGAGCAGTTCTTC.

The genes are TRBV5-4 and TRBJ2-5; D not resolved. This CDR3 comprises 13 residues. The V gene's germline CDR1 is SGHNT and CDR2 YYREEE (reference sequence). The V end was cut by 2 bases, the J end by 2 bases, with 7 bases between. In DNA form, the CDR3 reads TGTGCCAGCAGCTTTACCGGGCAAGAGACCCAGTACTTC. Translating gives CASSFTGQETQYF.

The V call is TRBV6-5, the J call TRBJ1-5, with no clear D. This CDR3 is 15 amino acids long. Germline V gives CDR1 MNHEY, CDR2 SVGAGI. The germline V and J ends were trimmed by 4 bases and 2 bases, with 12 bases remaining between them. The CDR3 DNA sequence: TGTGCCAGCAGTTTACTCCCCGTCGGCAATCAGCCCCAGCATTTT. The encoded protein is CASSLLPVGNQPQHF.

The chain combines TRBV18 with TRBJ2-2, with TRBD1 matching over 7 bases. The trim removed 3 bases at V and 2 bases at J, leaving 9 bases unmatched. Germline CDR1 and CDR2: KGHSH and LQKENI. CDR3 size: 17 residues. Written as DNA, the CDR3 is TGTGCCAGCTCACCTTACCGGGACAGCATTAACACCGGGGAGCTGTTTTTT. Protein product: CASSPYRDSINTGELFF.

V is TRBV25-1 and J is TRBJ2-7; the match to TRBD1 covers 11 bases. This CDR3 is 16 amino acids long. CDR1 and CDR2 from the germline V gene are MGHDK and SYGVNS. The trim removed 5 bases at V and 2 bases at J, leaving 8 bases unmatched. CDR3 sequence reads: CASSPQGQGVTYEQYF. The CDR3 nucleotides read TGTGCCAGCAGTCCCCAGGGACAGGGGGTTACCTACGAGCAGTACTTC.

The chain is built from TRBV6-5 and TRBJ2-5; 7 positions agree with TRBD2. Per germline, CDR1 MNHEY and CDR2 SVGAGI. The CDR3 runs 16 residues. J was trimmed by 4 bases and V by 1 base; bases with no gene match: 9. The CDR3 sequence is CASSYFKRGGGETQYF. The CDR3, as DNA: TGTGCCAGCAGTTACTTCAAGCGGGGTGGGGGAGAGACCCAGTACTTC.

V usage is TRBV7-9 and J usage is TRBJ2-7; 7 bases are shared with TRBD2. The V gene end was trimmed by 3 bases and the J gene end by 2 bases; junction bases not matched to a gene: 4. CDR1 SEHNR and CDR2 FQNEAQ come from the germline V gene (reference sequence). The CDR3 contains 14 residues. In nucleotides, the CDR3 is TGTGCCAGCAGCTTTGGGGGGGAAGCCTACGAGCAGTACTTC. This gives the protein CASSFGGEAYEQYF.

This chain uses TRBV18 with TRBJ1-2, with 9 bases that match TRBD1. With 4 bases clipped from V and 6 bases from J, the junction kept 6 bases outside the gene matches. Germline V CDR1 and CDR2: KGHSH, LQKENI. CDR3 size: 14 residues. This CDR3 is CASSRGQGENGYTF. In DNA form, the CDR3 reads TGTGCCAGCTCACGGGGACAGGGTGAGAATGGCTACACCTTC.

The V call is TRBV9, the J call TRBJ1-4, with TRBD1 as a possible D gene (6 bases). V dropped 5 bases and J dropped 5 bases, with 16 bases sitting between them. This CDR3 is built from 15 residues. The germline V gene encodes CDR1 SGDLS and CDR2 YYNGEE. The CDR3 region is CASSPGQQRNEKLFF. CDR3 bases: TGTGCCAGCAGTCCAGGACAGCAAAGAAATGAAAAACTGTTTTTT.

V gene TRBV6-5 combines with J gene TRBJ1-4; the match to TRBD1 covers 8 bases. Per germline, CDR1 MNHEY and CDR2 SVGAGI. V lost 5 bases, J lost 8 bases, and 7 bases stayed unmatched. The CDR3 extends over 14 amino acids. CDR3: CASSEDRGGEKLFF. The CDR3 DNA reads as TGTGCCAGCAGTGAAGACAGGGGCGGCGAAAAACTGTTTTTT.

The genes are TRBV29-1 and TRBJ2-1; TRBD2 matches 12 bases. Germline V gives CDR1 SQVTM, CDR2 ANQGSEA. V dropped 6 bases and J dropped 1; count of bases not matched to a gene: 4. There are 15 residues in the CDR3. The CDR3 sequence: CSVQGLAGSYNEQFF. CDR3 coding DNA: TGCAGCGTCCAAGGACTAGCGGGATCCTACAATGAGCAGTTCTTC.

A word on this clone: One end of the junction varies from germline; a read error may be responsible. The CDR3 DNA sequence: TGTGCTAGCAGCTTAGGACAGGGGGCCTACGAGCAGTACTTC. Its translation is CASSLGQGAYEQYF. The chain couples TRBV7-7 to TRBJ2-7; 10 bases fit TRBD1. Germline V gene data show CDR1 as SSHAT and CDR2 as FNYEAQ (reference sequence). The CDR3 has 14 amino acids.

This chain connects TRBV5-8 to TRBJ1-1, with D perhaps matching TRBD1 (5 bases). V was pared by 0 bases and J by 10 bases, with 10 bases between. The CDR3 runs to 12 residues. Germline V CDR1 and CDR2: SGHTS, YDEGEE. The CDR3 DNA reads as TGTGCCAGCAGCTTGGACAGGCCCCGAGCTTTCTTT. As protein: CASSLDRPRAFF.

The chain uses TRBV5-1 and TRBJ2-2; 9 bases map to TRBD2. The V segment lost 9 bases and the J segment 0 bases; nucleotides outside the gene matches: 9. The CDR3 totals 16 residues. Germline-derived CDR1 and CDR2 are SGHRS and YFSETQ. The DNA for the CDR3 is TGCGCCACCAGAGCGGGAGGAGCCTCGAACACCGGGGAGCTGTTTTTT. Protein sequence: CATRAGGASNTGELFF.

The chain employs TRBV4-1 and TRBJ2-7; TRBD1 agrees at 8 bases. The V gene end was trimmed by 0 bases and the J gene end by 4 bases; junction bases not matched to a gene: 5. CDR3 length equals 15 residues. CDR1 and CDR2 from the germline V gene are MGHRA and YSYEKL. The DNA of the CDR3 is TGCGCCAGCAGCCAAGAGACAGGGGCCAATTACGAGCAGTACTTC. Translation: CASSQETGANYEQYF.

This chain joins TRBV18 and TRBJ1-2; D possibly corresponds to TRBD1 (5 bases). From germline, CDR1 is KGHSH and CDR2 LQKENI. V lost 0 bases to trimming and J lost 2 bases, with 10 bases between them. CDR3 length: 15 residues. CDR3 DNA sequence: TGTGCCAGCTCACCACCCGGTGGGGGGAACTATGGCTACACCTTC. Its protein product is CASSPPGGGNYGYTF.

As DNA, the CDR3 is TGTGCCAGCAGCTTATGGACAGGGAACGAGCAGTACTTC. Translated: CASSLWTGNEQYF. The chain recombines TRBV7-8 with TRBJ2-7, with TRBD1 matching over 8 bases. V was clipped by 2 bases and J by 5 bases; unmatched bases: 2. Germline V gene sequence: CDR1 SGHVS, CDR2 FQNEAQ. The CDR3 consists of 13 residues.

This chain joins TRBV5-1 and TRBJ2-1; 7 bases align to TRBD1. The CDR3 is made up of 15 amino acids. Germline V gives CDR1 SGHRS, CDR2 YFSETQ. With V trimmed by 7 bases and J by 4 bases, 11 bases remained unmatched. CDR3 region: CASAPSGQPYNEQFF. CDR3 bases: TGCGCCAGCGCCCCCTCGGGACAGCCATACAATGAGCAGTTCTTC.

The V call is TRBV5-1, the J call TRBJ2-1, with D perhaps TRBD2 (6 bases). V gave up 6 bases and J gave up 0 bases, with 10 bases separating them. The germline CDR1 and CDR2 sequences are SGHRS and YFSETQ. The CDR3 spans 14 residues. The CDR3 reads CASNSGSSYNEQFF. In DNA, the CDR3 is TGCGCCAGCAACAGCGGGTCCTCCTACAATGAGCAGTTCTTC.

The chain recombines TRBV10-3 with TRBJ2-1; tentatively, D is TRBD2 (6 bases). The CDR3 has 13 residues. V was trimmed by 3 bases and J by 4 bases, leaving 7 bases between them. Germline V CDR1 and CDR2: ENHRY, SYGVKD. The DNA for the CDR3 is TGTGCCATCAGTGACAGCGGGTACAATGAGCAGTTCTTC. Its translation is CAISDSGYNEQFF.